What follows are 32 T cell receptor beta chains derived from one specimen sequenced in a study of Tregs in tolerant kidney transplant recipients. Generated by immunoSEQ multiplex PCR, the TCRdb table keeps only in-frame clones and is missing some. The sample includes roughly 66,000 clones, just under 95% of them seen just once. The source material was CD8+ T cells from blood, sampled before the transplant. Source of these receptors: a human donor who received a combined kidney and bone marrow transplant.

The chain combines TRBV7-2 with TRBJ2-7; 8 bases line up with TRBD1. V lost 1 base, J lost 4 bases, and 3 bases stayed unmatched. Germline V CDR1 and CDR2: SGHTA, FQGNSA. The CDR3 spans 14 residues. CDR3 coding DNA: TGTGCCAGCAGCTTAGTAAGGACAGGGTACGAGCAGTACTTC. This encodes CASSLVRTGYEQYF.

The chain links TRBV29-1 to TRBJ2-7, with 7 bases identical to TRBD1. The CDR3 loop spans 14 amino acids. With 4 bases clipped from V and 1 base from J, the junction kept 7 bases outside the gene matches. Looked up from germline, CDR1 is SQVTM and CDR2 is ANQGSEA. CDR3: CSVVGTGQSYEQYF. As DNA, the CDR3 is TGCAGCGTTGTTGGGACGGGACAGTCCTACGAGCAGTACTTC.

V and J are TRBV10-3 and TRBJ2-1, with a tentative D call TRBD1 (6 bases). Trimming took 7 bases from V and 9 from J, leaving 16 bases between them. CDR1 and CDR2 from the germline V gene are ENHRY and SYGVKD. The CDR3 runs to 13 residues. The CDR3 here is CAINDGTTGEQFF. The CDR3 DNA follows: TGTGCCATCAACGACGGGACAACGGGTGAGCAGTTCTTC.

The genes are TRBV2 and TRBJ2-5, with 12 bases that match TRBD2. Trimming removed 3 bases from V and 1 base from J; junction bases left unmatched: 6. This CDR3 has 17 residues. Germline V gene data show CDR1 as SNHLY and CDR2 as FYNNEI. In DNA form, the CDR3 reads TGTGCCAGCAGTGATTCAGCACTAGCGGGGGGCCAAGAGACCCAGTACTTC. It is translated as CASSDSALAGGQETQYF.

The rearrangement joins TRBV5-1 to TRBJ1-6; no clear D. The V gene's germline CDR1 is SGHRS and CDR2 YFSETQ. CDR3 length equals 16 residues. Trimming shortened V by 0 bases and J by 0 bases, and 7 bases separated the two germline ends. The CDR3 nucleotides read TGCGCCAGCAGCTTGGACGGGAGCTCCTATAATTCACCCCTCCACTTT. This translates into CASSLDGSSYNSPLHF. Drawing the rest from reference TRBV5-1 and TRBJ1-6, the complete variable domain is KAGVTQTPRYLIKTRGQQVTLSCSPISGHRSVSWYQQTPGQGLQFLFEYFSETQRNKGNFPGRFSGRQFSNSRSEMNVSTLELGDSALYLCASSLDGSSYNSPLHFGNGTRLTVT.

The rearrangement links TRBV5-4 to TRBJ2-6; 11 bases match TRBD1. The J segment lost 1 base and the V segment lost 4 bases, leaving 10 bases of the junction unmatched. Germline V gene lookup returns CDR1 SGHNT and CDR2 YYREEE (reference sequence). CDR3 length: 19 amino acids. The chain's CDR3 is CASSKFSGTGGSGANVLTF. For the CDR3, the DNA is TGTGCCAGCAGCAAATTTTCCGGGACAGGGGGGTCTGGGGCCAACGTCCTGACTTTC.

This chain links TRBV2 with TRBJ2-7, with D possibly matching TRBD1 (7 bases). This CDR3 has 16 amino acids. V dropped 7 bases and J dropped 1 base, with 20 bases sitting between them. Germline V gene data show CDR1 as SNHLY and CDR2 as FYNNEI. The CDR3 DNA reads TGTGCCAGCACGGGTGAGGCGGGGACAGTATCCTACGAGCAGTACTTC. Its translation is CASTGEAGTVSYEQYF.

The V and J genes are TRBV13 and TRBJ2-1; 12 nucleotides align to TRBD2. The trim removed 5 bases at V and 10 bases at J, leaving 3 bases unmatched. CDR1 and CDR2 (germline): PRHDT, FYEKMQ (reference sequence). The CDR3 covers 13 residues. The DNA for the CDR3 is TGTGCCAGCAGCCCTGGACTAGCGGGGGAGCAGTTCTTC. Translation gives CASSPGLAGEQFF.

The V and J genes are TRBV10-3 and TRBJ2-2, with 9 bases matching TRBD1. The CDR3 is made up of 15 amino acids. Germline CDR1 ENHRY, CDR2 SYGVKD. The ends lost 6 bases at V and 9 bases at J; junction bases unmatched: 11. The CDR3 sequence: CAISFRGQGSRELFF. For the CDR3, the DNA is TGTGCCATCAGCTTCCGGGGACAGGGTAGCAGGGAGCTGTTTTTT.

This sequence joins TRBV29-1 and TRBJ2-3, with TRBD1 as a possible D gene (5 bases). V was shortened by 2 bases and J by 4 bases, with 25 bases between the two germline ends. Germline V CDR1 and CDR2: SQVTM, ANQGSEA. The CDR3 spans 18 residues. The CDR3 protein is CSVEWAAGPNGLADTQYF. CDR3 in DNA: TGCAGCGTTGAATGGGCGGCAGGGCCTAACGGGTTAGCAGATACGCAGTATTTT.

The gene calls are TRBV7-6 and TRBJ1-1; the D gene is possibly TRBD1 (5 bases). The CDR3 extends over 15 amino acids. Trimming took 6 bases from V and 2 from J, leaving 16 bases between them. The germline gives CDR1 SGHVS, CDR2 FNYEAQ. The CDR3 is CASSYITGPNTEAFF. The CDR3 DNA follows: TGTGCCAGCAGTTATATTACAGGTCCTAACACTGAAGCTTTCTTT.

The chain joins TRBV6-5 to TRBJ1-1; maybe TRBD1 (5 bases). Between the trimmed V and J ends, which lost 8 bases and 8 bases, there was a span of 12 bases. The V gene's germline CDR1 is MNHEY and CDR2 SVGAGI. CDR3 size: 11 residues. CDR3 nucleotide sequence: TGTGCCAGCTTAGGGGCAACCGAAGCTTTCTTT. Translation gives CASLGATEAFF.

This rearrangement joins TRBV9 to TRBJ2-1; 8 bases align to TRBD2. Germline V gives CDR1 SGDLS, CDR2 YYNGEE. Unmatched junction bases numbered 1, after V lost 2 bases and J lost 0 bases. The length of the CDR3 is 15 residues. The chain's CDR3 is CASSVGGASYNEQFF. Written as DNA, the CDR3 is TGTGCCAGCAGCGTCGGGGGGGCCTCCTACAATGAGCAGTTCTTC.

The V call is TRBV6-5, the J call TRBJ1-1, with TRBD1 matching over 8 bases. The CDR3 is 14 residues long. Germline CDR1 reads MNHEY; CDR2 reads SVGAGI. V trimming: 6 bases; J trimming: 1 base; junction bases outside the gene matches: 4. CDR3 loop: CASSLTGANTEAFF. The CDR3 coding sequence is TGTGCCAGCAGCCTGACAGGGGCGAACACTGAAGCTTTCTTT.

This clone was recorded a few times. This sequence joins TRBV5-6 and TRBJ2-4; no clear D gene. The germline V and J ends were trimmed by 2 bases and 8 bases, with 14 bases remaining between them. Germline loops: CDR1 SGHDT, CDR2 YYEEEE. CDR3 size: 14 residues. DNA for the CDR3: TGTGCCAGCAGCTTTCCCAGCGATTCTCACATTCAGTACTTC. Its protein is CASSFPSDSHIQYF.

Turning to this clone: One end of the junction is discordant with germline, which a read error may explain. This sample includes further DNA sequences coding for the same CDR3. CDR3 nucleotides: TGTGCCAGCAAACAGGGGAATTCCCCCCTCCACTTT. This translates into CASKQGNSPLHF. The J gene is TRBJ1-6, the V gene TRBV9; 7 bases are shared with TRBD1. The CDR3 extends over 12 amino acids. Looked up from germline, CDR1 is SGDLS and CDR2 is YYNGEE.

The chain couples TRBV5-6 to TRBJ1-1; TRBD1 matches 7 bases. V lost 0 bases and J lost 0; bases outside the gene matches: 2. Germline V gene sequence: CDR1 SGHDT, CDR2 YYEEEE. The CDR3 has 15 residues. The CDR3 loop reads CASSLEGQLNTEAFF. The CDR3 coding sequence is TGTGCCAGCAGCTTGGAGGGACAGCTGAACACTGAAGCTTTCTTT.

The CDR3 here is CASRVLGGGEQPQHF. CDR3 DNA: TGTGCCAGCAGAGTACTCGGCGGGGGGGAACAGCCCCAGCATTTT. V gene TRBV14 combines with J gene TRBJ1-5; TRBD1 might be the D (5 bases). Germline V gene lookup returns CDR1 SGHDN and CDR2 FVKESK. The CDR3 spans 15 residues. The V gene lost 6 bases and the J gene lost 7 bases, with 19 bases spanning the gap.

Concerning this clone: Other DNA sequences in this specimen translate into the identical CDR3. This chain joins TRBV19 and TRBJ2-1; D gene unclear. The V and J ends lost 1 base and 5 bases respectively, with 3 bases between them. Germline-derived CDR1 and CDR2 are LNHDA and SQIVND (reference sequence). The CDR3 has 12 amino acids. The DNA of the CDR3 is TGTGCCAGTAGTATAGGAGACAATGAGCAGTTCTTC. It yields the protein CASSIGDNEQFF.

The rearrangement uses TRBV10-2 and TRBJ1-1; 8 bases are shared with TRBD1. V dropped 1 base and J dropped 0; count of bases not matched to a gene: 13. Per germline, CDR1 WSHSY and CDR2 SAAADI. The CDR3 length is 19 residues. The CDR3 is CASSEFGTGDITMNTEAFF. In DNA form, the CDR3 reads TGCGCCAGCAGTGAGTTCGGGACAGGAGACATAACCATGAACACTGAAGCTTTCTTT.

The chain couples TRBV6-4 to TRBJ2-2; D remains ambiguous. The CDR3 length is 14 residues. Germline lookup yields CDR1 MRHNA and CDR2 SNTAGT. V lost 5 bases, J lost 1 base, and 8 bases lay in between. In DNA form, the CDR3 reads TGTGCCAGCAGTAATACAGAGAACACCGGGGAGCTGTTTTTT. Its translation: CASSNTENTGELFF.

Written as DNA, the CDR3 is TGTGCCACCAGCAGAGATATGGGGGGTCAAGAGACCCAGTACTTC. Translating it yields CATSRDMGGQETQYF. The J gene is TRBJ2-5, the V gene TRBV15; tentative D call: TRBD2 (6 bases). The germline gives CDR1 LNHNV, CDR2 YYDKDF (reference sequence). Trimming removed 0 bases at V and 2 bases at J, with 10 bases between. This CDR3 region has 15 residues.

This chain uses TRBV5-8 with TRBJ1-2; perhaps TRBD1 as D (6 bases). Trimming cost V 4 bases and J 5 bases, with 18 bases left between them. The CDR3 is 15 residues long. Germline values: CDR1 SGHTS, CDR2 YDEGEE. CDR3 bases: TGTGCCAGCAGCACCTTCTTGGGGGCGAAATATGGCTACACCTTC. Amino acid sequence: CASSTFLGAKYGYTF. The whole variable domain, filled in from reference TRBV5-8 and TRBJ1-2, reads EAGVTQSPTHLIKTRGQQATLRCSPISGHTSVYWYQQALGLGLQFLLWYDEGEERNRGNFPPRFSGRQFPNYSSELNVNALELEDSALYLCASSTFLGAKYGYTFGSGTRLTVV.

This clone was observed a single time. V and J are TRBV27 and TRBJ2-5, with 9 bases lining up with TRBD2. In germline, CDR1 is MNHEY, CDR2 SMNVEV (reference sequence). The CDR3 spans 15 residues. Trimming at V came to 8 bases and at J to 1 base, leaving 8 bases not matched to a gene. The CDR3 reads CASGPVAGAQETQYF. Written as DNA, the CDR3 is TGTGCCAGCGGACCCGTAGCGGGAGCCCAAGAGACCCAGTACTTC.

The chain carries TRBV27 and TRBJ2-1, with TRBD1 matching over 12 bases. The junction had 2 bases not matched to a gene; V was cut back by 4 bases and J by 4 bases. CDR1 is MNHEY and CDR2 is SMNVEV in the germline V gene (reference sequence). The CDR3 covers 15 residues. The CDR3 bases are TGTGCCAGCAGTTGGGGACAGGGGGCGTACAATGAGCAGTTCTTC. It encodes CASSWGQGAYNEQFF.

This clone was observed a few times. The J gene is TRBJ2-3, the V gene TRBV28; 10 nucleotides agree with TRBD1. Germline V CDR1 and CDR2: MDHEN, SYDVKM. V was pared by 4 bases and J by 2 bases, with 3 bases of the junction left unmatched. The CDR3 has 15 residues. CDR3 nucleotide sequence: TGTGCCAGCAGTTCTCGACAGGGGGCCACAGATACGCAGTATTTT. Its translation: CASSSRQGATDTQYF.

The gene calls are TRBV7-9 and TRBJ1-1, with D possibly being TRBD1 (5 bases). Trimming removed 4 bases at V and 2 bases at J, with 14 bases between. CDR3 size: 15 residues. Germline CDR1 and CDR2: SEHNR and FQNEAQ (reference sequence). The CDR3, as DNA: TGTGCCAGCAGCTCGACCCCGACAGCTAACACTGAAGCTTTCTTT. It translates to CASSSTPTANTEAFF. The whole variable domain, filled in from reference TRBV7-9 and TRBJ1-1, reads DTGVSQNPRHKITKRGQNVTFRCDPISEHNRLYWYRQTLGQGPEFLTYFQNEAQLEKSRLLSDRFSAERPKGSFSTLEIQRTEQGDSAMYLCASSSTPTANTEAFFGQGTRLTVV.

The chain has TRBV29-1 and TRBJ1-1; 7 nucleotides align to TRBD1. The germline CDR1 and CDR2 sequences are SQVTM and ANQGSEA. The CDR3 is made up of 15 amino acids. V was pared by 3 bases and J by 1 base, with 8 bases of the junction left unmatched. The CDR3 bases are TGCAGCGTTGAGGGGACAGTAGAGGGGAACACTGAAGCTTTCTTT. It specifies CSVEGTVEGNTEAFF.

The chain uses TRBV30 and TRBJ1-2; 10 nucleotides align to TRBD1. With V trimmed by 8 bases and J by 5 bases, 2 bases remained unmatched. This CDR3 has 11 residues. Germline loops: CDR1 GTSNPN, CDR2 SVGIG (reference sequence). The CDR3 nucleotides are TGTGCCGGGACAGGGGAATATGGCTACACCTTC. This encodes CAGTGEYGYTF.

The chain links TRBV4-3 to TRBJ1-2; no firm D call. CDR1 is LGHNA, CDR2 YSLEER, per germline. This CDR3 has 14 amino acids. V was cut by 1 base and J by 0 bases, with 6 bases left in between. The CDR3 nucleotides read TGCGCCAGCAGCCAAGCTCGAGCTAACTATGGCTACACCTTC. This encodes CASSQARANYGYTF.

V and J are TRBV28 and TRBJ2-7; 7 bases map to TRBD1. Per germline, CDR1 MDHEN and CDR2 SYDVKM. The ends lost 8 bases at V and 2 bases at J; junction bases unmatched: 3. This CDR3 spans 12 amino acids. The CDR3: CASGDRAYEQYF. CDR3 DNA: TGTGCCAGCGGGGACAGAGCCTACGAGCAGTACTTC.

The count of this clone is one. The chain employs TRBV9 and TRBJ1-1, with a possible D match to TRBD1 (5 bases). Germline-derived CDR1 and CDR2 are SGDLS and YYNGEE. The CDR3 is made up of 14 amino acids. Trimming took 2 bases from V and 1 from J, leaving 9 bases between them. CDR3 sequence (DNA): TGTGCCAGCAGCGTTGGACATTGGAACACTGAAGCTTTCTTT. Translation: CASSVGHWNTEAFF. The whole variable domain, remainder taken from reference TRBV9 and TRBJ1-1, is DSGVTQTPKHLITATGQRVTLRCSPRSGDLSVYWYQQSLDQGLQFLIQYYNGEERAKGNILERFSAQQFPDLHSELNLSSLELGDSALYFCASSVGHWNTEAFFGQGTRLTVV.